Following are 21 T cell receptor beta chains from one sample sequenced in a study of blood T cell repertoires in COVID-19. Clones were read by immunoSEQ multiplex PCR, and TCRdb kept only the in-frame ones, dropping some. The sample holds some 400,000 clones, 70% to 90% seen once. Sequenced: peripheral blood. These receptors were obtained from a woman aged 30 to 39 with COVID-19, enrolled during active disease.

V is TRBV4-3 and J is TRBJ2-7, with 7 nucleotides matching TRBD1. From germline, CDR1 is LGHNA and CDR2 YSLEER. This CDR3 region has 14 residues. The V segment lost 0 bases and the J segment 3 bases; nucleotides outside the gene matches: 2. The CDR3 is CASSQDQGDYEQYF. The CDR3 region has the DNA TGCGCCAGCAGCCAAGATCAGGGGGACTACGAGCAGTACTTC.

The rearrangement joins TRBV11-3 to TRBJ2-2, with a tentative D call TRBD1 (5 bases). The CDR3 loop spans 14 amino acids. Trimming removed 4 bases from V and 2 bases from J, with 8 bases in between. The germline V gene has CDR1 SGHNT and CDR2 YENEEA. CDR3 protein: CASSSTGNTGELFF. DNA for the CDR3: TGTGCCAGCAGCTCTACAGGAAACACCGGGGAGCTGTTTTTT.

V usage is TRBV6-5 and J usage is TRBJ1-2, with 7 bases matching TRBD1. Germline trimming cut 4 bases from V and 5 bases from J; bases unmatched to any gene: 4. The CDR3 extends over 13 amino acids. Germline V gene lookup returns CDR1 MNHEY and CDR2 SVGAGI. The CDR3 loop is CASSFGQEYGYTF. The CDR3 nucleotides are TGTGCCAGCAGTTTCGGACAGGAGTATGGCTACACCTTC.

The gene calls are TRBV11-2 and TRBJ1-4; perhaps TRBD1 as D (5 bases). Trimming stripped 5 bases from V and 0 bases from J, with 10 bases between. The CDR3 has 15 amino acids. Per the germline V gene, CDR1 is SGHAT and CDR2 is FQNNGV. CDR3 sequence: CASSPRGATNEKLFF. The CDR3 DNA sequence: TGTGCCAGCAGCCCTAGGGGTGCAACTAATGAAAAACTGTTTTTT. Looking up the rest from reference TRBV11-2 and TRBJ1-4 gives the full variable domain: EAGVAQSPRYKIIEKRQSVAFWCNPISGHATLYWYQQILGQGPKLLIQFQNNGVVDDSQLPKDRFSAERLKGVDSTLKIQPAKLEDSAVYLCASSPRGATNEKLFFGSGTQLSVL.

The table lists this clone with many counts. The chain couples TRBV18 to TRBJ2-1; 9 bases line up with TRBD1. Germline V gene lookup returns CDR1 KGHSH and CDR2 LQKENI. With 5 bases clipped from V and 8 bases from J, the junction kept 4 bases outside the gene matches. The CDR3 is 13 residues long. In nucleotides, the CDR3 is TGTGCCAGCTCAGAAGGACAGGGGCATGAGCAGTTCTTC. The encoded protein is CASSEGQGHEQFF.

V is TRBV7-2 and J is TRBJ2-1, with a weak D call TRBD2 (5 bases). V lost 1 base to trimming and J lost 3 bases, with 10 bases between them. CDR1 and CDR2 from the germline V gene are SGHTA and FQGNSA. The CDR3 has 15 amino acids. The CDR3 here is CASSLVQRSYNEQFF. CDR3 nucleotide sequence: TGTGCCAGCAGCTTAGTTCAGCGGAGCTACAATGAGCAGTTCTTC.

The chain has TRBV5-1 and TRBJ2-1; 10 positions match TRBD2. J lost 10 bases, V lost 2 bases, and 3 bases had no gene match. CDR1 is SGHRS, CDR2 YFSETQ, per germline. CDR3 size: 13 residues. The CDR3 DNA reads TGCGCCAGCAGCTTAGGACTAGCGGACGAGCAGTTCTTC. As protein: CASSLGLADEQFF.

The CDR3 sequence is CASGQVDSYEQYF. CDR3 DNA sequence: TGTGCCAGCGGACAGGTTGACTCCTACGAGCAGTACTTC. This rearrangement joins TRBV3-1 (or the pseudogene TRBV3-2) to TRBJ2-7; TRBD1 matches at 7 bases. Germline V gene sequence: CDR1 LGHDT, CDR2 YNNKEL (reference sequence). The CDR3 loop spans 13 amino acids. The trim removed 8 bases at V and 0 bases at J, leaving 4 bases unmatched.

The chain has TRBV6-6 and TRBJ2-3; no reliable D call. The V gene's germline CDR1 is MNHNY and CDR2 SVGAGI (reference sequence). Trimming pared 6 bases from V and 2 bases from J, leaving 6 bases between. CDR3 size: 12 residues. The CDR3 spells CASRAFTDTQYF. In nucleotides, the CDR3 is TGTGCCAGCAGAGCATTCACAGATACGCAGTATTTT.

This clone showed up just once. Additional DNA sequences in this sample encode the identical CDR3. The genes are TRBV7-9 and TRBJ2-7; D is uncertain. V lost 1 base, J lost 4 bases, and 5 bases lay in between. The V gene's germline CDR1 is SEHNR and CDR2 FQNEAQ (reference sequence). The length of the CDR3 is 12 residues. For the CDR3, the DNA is TGTGCCAGCAGCTTAGTAACTTACGAGCAGTACTTC. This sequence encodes CASSLVTYEQYF.

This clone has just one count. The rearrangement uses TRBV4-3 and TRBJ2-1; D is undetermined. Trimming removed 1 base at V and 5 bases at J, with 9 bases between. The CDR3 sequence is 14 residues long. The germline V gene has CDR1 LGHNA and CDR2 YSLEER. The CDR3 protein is CASSQGALHNEQFF. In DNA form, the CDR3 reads TGCGCCAGCAGCCAAGGGGCACTGCACAATGAGCAGTTCTTC.

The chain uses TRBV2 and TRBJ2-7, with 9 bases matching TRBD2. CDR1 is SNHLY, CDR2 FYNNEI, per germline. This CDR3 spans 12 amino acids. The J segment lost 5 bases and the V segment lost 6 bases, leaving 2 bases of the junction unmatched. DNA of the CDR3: TGTGCCAGCAGGGGGACTAGCAACGAGCAGTACTTC. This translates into CASRGTSNEQYF.

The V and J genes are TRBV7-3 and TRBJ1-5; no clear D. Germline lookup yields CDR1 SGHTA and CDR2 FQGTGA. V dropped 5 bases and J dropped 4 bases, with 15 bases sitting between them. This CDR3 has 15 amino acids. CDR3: CASSLRPGGNQPQHF. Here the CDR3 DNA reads TGTGCCAGCAGCCTCAGACCCGGCGGGAATCAGCCCCAGCATTTT.

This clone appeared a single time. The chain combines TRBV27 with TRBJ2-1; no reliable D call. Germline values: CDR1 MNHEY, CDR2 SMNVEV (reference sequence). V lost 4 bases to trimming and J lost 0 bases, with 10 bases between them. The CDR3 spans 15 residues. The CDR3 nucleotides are TGTGCCAGCAGTTCTCCGGAGAGCTCCTACAATGAGCAGTTCTTC. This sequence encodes CASSSPESSYNEQFF.

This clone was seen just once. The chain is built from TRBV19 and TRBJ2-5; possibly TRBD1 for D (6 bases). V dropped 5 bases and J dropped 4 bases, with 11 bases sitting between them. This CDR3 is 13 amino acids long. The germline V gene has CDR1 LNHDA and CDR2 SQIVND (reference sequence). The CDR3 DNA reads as TGTGCCAGTAGTCAGGGGACCCGAGAGACCCAGTACTTC. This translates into CASSQGTRETQYF.

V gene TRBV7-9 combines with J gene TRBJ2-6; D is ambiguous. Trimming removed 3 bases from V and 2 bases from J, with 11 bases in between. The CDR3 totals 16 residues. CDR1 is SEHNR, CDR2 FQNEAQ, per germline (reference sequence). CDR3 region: CASSFRVETGANVLTF. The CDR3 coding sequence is TGTGCCAGCAGCTTTCGGGTGGAAACTGGGGCCAACGTCCTGACTTTC.

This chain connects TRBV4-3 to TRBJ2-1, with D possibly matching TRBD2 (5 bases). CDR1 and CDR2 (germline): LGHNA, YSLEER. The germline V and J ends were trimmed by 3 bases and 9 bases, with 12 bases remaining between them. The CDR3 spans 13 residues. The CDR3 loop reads CASSQNPAVEQFF. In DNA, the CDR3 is TGCGCCAGCAGCCAGAACCCAGCGGTTGAGCAGTTCTTC.

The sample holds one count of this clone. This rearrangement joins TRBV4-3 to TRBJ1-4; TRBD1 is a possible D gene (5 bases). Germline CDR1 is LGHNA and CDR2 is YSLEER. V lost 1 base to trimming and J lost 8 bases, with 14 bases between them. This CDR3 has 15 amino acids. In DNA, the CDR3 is TGCGCCAGCAGCCAAGTAACAGGACGTAGAGAAAAACTGTTTTTT. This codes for CASSQVTGRREKLFF.

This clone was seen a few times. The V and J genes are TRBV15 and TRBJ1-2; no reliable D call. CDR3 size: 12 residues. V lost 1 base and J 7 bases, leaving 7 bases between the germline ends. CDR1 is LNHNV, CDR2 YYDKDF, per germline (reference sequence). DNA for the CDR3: TGTGCCACCAGCAGAGGCGGAGTTGGCTACACCTTC. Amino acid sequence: CATSRGGVGYTF.

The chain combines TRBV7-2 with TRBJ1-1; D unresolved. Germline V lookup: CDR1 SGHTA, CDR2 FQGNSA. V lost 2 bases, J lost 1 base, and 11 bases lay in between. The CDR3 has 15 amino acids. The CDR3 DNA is TGTGCCAGCAGCTTACAACAGATATCGAACACTGAAGCTTTCTTT. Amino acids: CASSLQQISNTEAFF.

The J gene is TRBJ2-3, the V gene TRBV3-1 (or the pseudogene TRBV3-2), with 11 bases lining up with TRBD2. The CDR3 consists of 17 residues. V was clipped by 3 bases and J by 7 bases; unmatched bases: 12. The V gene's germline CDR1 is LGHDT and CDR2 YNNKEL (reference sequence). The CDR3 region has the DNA TGTGCCAGCAGCCACTCCCCCGGGGTAGCGGGAGGGTATACGCAGTATTTT. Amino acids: CASSHSPGVAGGYTQYF.